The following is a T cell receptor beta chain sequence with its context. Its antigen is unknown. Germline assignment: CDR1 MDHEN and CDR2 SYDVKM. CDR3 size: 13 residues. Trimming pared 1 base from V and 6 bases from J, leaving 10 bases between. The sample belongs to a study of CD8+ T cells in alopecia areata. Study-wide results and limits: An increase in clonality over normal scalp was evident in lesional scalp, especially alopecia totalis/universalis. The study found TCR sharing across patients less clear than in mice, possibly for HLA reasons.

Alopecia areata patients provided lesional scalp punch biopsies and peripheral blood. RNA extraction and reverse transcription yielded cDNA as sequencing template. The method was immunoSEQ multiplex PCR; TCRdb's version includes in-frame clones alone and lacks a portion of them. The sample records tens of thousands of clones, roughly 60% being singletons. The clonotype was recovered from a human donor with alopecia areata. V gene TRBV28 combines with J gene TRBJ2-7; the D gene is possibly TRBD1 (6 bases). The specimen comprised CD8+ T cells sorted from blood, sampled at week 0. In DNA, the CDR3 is TGTGCCAGCAGTTTATCACAGGGTACCGAGCAGTACTTC. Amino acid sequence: CASSLSQGTEQYF. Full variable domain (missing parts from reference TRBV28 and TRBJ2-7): DVKVTQSSRYLVKRTGEKVFLECVQDMDHENMFWYRQDPGLGLRLIYFSYDVKMKEKGDIPEGYSVSREKKERFSLILESASTNQTSMYLCASSLSQGTEQYFGPGTRLTVT.